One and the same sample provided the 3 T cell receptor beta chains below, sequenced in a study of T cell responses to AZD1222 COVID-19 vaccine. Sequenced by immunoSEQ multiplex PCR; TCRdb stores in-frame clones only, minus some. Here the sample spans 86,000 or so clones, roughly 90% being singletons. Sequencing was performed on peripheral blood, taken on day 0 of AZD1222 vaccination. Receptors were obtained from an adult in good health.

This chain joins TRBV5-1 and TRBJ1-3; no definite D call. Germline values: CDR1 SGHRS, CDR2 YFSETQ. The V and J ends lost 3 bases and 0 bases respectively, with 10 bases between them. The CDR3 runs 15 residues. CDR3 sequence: CASSSFGDSGNTIYF. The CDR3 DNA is TGCGCCAGCAGCTCCTTTGGGGACTCTGGAAACACCATATATTTT.

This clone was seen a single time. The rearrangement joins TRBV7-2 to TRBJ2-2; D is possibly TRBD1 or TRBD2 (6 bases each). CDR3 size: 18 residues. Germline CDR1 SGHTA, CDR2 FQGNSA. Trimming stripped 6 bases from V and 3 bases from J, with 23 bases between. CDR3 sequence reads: CASSRQPPRGRYTGELFF. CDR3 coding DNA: TGTGCCAGCAGTCGTCAGCCCCCCCGGGGGCGATACACCGGGGAGCTGTTTTTT. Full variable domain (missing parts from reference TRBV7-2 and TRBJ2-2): GAGVSQSPSNKVTEKGKDVELRCDPISGHTALYWYRQSLGQGLEFLIYFQGNSAPDKSGLPSDRFSAERTGGSVSTLTIQRTQQEDSAVYLCASSRQPPRGRYTGELFFGEGSRLTVL.

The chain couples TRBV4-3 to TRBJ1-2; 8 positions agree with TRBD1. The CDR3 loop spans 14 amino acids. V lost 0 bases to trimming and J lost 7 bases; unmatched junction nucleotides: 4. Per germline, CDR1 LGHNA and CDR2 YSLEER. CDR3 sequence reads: CASSQEGRGLGYTF. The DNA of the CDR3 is TGCGCCAGCAGCCAAGAGGGCAGGGGGCTTGGCTACACCTTC.